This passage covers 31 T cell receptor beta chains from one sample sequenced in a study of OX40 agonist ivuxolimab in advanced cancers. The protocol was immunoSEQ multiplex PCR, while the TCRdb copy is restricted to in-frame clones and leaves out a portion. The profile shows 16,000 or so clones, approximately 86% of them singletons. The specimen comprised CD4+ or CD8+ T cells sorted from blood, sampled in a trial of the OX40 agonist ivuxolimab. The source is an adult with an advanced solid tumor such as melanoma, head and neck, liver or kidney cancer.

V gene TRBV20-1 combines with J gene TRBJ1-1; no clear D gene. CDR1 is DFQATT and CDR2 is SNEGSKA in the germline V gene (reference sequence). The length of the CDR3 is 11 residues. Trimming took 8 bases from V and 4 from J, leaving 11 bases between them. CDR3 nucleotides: TGCAGTCTTGACATATTCACTGAAGCTTTCTTT. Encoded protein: CSLDIFTEAFF.

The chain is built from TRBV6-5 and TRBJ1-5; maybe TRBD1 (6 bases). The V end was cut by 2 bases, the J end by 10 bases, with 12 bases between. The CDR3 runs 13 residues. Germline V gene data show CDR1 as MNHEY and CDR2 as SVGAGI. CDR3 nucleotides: TGTGCCAGCAGTTACGCAGGGGCTTATCCCCAGCATTTT. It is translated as CASSYAGAYPQHF.

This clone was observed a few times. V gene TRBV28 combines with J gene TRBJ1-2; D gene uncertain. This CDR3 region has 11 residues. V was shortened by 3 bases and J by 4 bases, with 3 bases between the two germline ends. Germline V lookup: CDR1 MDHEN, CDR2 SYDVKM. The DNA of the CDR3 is TGTGCCAGCAGTTTGAGCTATGGCTACACCTTC. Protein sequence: CASSLSYGYTF.

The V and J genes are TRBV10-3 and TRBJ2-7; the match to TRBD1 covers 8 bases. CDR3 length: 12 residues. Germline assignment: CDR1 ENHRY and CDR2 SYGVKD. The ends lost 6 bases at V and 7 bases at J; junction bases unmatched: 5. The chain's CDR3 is CAISQGQDEQYF. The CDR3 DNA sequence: TGTGCCATCAGCCAGGGACAGGATGAGCAGTACTTC.

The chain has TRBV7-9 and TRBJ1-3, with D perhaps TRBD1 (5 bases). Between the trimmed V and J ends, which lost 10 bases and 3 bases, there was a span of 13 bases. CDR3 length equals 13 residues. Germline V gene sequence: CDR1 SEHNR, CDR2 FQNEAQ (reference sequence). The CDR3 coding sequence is TGTGCCACGCCAGAGGGGAGTGGAAACACCATATATTTT. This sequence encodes CATPEGSGNTIYF.

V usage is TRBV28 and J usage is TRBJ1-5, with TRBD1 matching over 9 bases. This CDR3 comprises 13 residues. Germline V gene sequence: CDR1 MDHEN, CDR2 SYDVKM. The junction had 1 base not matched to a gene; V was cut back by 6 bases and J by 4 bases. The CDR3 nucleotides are TGTGCCAGCAGGACAGGGGGGAATCAGCCCCAGCATTTT. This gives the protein CASRTGGNQPQHF.

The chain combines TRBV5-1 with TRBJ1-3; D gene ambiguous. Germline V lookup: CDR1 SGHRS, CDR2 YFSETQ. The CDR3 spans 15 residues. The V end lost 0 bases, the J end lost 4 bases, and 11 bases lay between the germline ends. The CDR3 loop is CASSLAGARGNTIYF. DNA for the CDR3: TGCGCCAGCAGCTTGGCGGGTGCGAGAGGAAACACCATATATTTT.

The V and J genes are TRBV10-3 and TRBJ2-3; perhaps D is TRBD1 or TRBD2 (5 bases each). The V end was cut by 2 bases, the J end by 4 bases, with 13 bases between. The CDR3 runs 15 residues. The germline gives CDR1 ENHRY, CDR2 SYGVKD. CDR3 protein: CAISEGGARSDTQYF. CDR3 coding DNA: TGTGCCATCAGTGAGGGGGGAGCGAGGTCAGATACGCAGTATTTT.

Written as DNA, the CDR3 is TGTGCCAGCAGCGAGTTGGGCAAGCGGGAGAACACCGGGGAGCTGTTTTTT. It yields the protein CASSELGKRENTGELFF. The V and J genes are TRBV5-6 and TRBJ2-2, with TRBD2 matching over 7 bases. Germline V lookup: CDR1 SGHDT, CDR2 YYEEEE. This CDR3 region has 17 residues. V was clipped by 4 bases and J by 1 base; unmatched bases: 10.

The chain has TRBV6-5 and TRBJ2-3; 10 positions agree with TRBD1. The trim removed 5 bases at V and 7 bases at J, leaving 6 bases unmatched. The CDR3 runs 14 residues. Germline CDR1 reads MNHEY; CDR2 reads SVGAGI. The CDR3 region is CASSKPGQGHTQYF. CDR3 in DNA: TGTGCCAGCAGTAAGCCGGGACAGGGGCATACGCAGTATTTT.

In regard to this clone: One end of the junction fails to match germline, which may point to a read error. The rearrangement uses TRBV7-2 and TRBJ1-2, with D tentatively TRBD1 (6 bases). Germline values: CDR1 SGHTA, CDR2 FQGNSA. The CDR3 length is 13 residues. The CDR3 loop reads CASRLGGNYGYTF. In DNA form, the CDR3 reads TGTGCCAGCAGGTTAGGGGGTAACTATGGCTACACCTTC. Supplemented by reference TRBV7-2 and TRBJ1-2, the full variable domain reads GAGVSQSPSNKVTEKGKDVELRCDPISGHTALYWYRQSLGQGLEFLIYFQGNSAPDKSGLPSDRFSAERTGGSVSTLTIQRTQQEDSAVYLCASRLGGNYGYTFGSGTRLTVV.

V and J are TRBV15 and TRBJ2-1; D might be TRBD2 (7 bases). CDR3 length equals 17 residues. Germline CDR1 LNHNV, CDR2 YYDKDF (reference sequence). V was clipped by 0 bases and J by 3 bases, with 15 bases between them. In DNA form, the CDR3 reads TGTGCCACCAGCAGAGATGGTGGGGGGGCCTTCTACAATGAGCAGTTCTTC. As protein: CATSRDGGGAFYNEQFF.

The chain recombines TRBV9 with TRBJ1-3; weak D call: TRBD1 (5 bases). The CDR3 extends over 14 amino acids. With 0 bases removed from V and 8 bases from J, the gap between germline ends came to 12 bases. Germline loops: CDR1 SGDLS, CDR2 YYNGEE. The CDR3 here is CASSVGRGYDTIYF. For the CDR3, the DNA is TGTGCCAGCAGCGTAGGTAGGGGATACGACACCATATATTTT.

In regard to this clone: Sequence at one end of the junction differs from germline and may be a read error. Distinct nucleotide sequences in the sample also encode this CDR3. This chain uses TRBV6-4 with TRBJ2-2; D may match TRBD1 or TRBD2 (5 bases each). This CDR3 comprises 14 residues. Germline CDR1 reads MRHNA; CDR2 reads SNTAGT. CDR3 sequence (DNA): TGTGCCAGCAGGAAAGATGGGGGAACCGGGGAGCTATTTTTT. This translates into CASRKDGGTGELFF.

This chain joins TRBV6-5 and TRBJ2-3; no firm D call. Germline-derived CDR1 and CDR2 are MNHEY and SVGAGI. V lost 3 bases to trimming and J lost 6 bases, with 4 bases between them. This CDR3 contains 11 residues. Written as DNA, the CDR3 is TGTGCCAGCAGTTATGGGGATACGCAGTATTTT. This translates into CASSYGDTQYF.

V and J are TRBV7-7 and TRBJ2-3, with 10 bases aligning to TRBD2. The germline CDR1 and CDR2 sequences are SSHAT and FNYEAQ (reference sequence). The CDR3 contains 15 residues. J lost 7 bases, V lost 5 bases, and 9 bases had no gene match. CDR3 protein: CASSPTLAGDYTQYF. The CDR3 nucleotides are TGTGCCAGCAGCCCGACGCTAGCGGGAGACTATACGCAGTATTTT. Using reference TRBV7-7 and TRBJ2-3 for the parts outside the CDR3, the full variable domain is GAGVSQSPRYKVTKRGQDVTLRCDPISSHATLYWYQQALGQGPEFLTYFNYEAQPDKSGLPSDRFSAERPEGSISTLTIQRTEQRDSAMYRCASSPTLAGDYTQYFGPGTRLTVL.

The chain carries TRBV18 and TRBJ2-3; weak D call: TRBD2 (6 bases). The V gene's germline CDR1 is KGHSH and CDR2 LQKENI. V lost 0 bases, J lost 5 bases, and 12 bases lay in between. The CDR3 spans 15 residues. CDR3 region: CASSPPLRGLDTQYF. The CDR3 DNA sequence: TGTGCCAGCTCACCACCGTTGCGGGGACTAGATACGCAGTATTTT.

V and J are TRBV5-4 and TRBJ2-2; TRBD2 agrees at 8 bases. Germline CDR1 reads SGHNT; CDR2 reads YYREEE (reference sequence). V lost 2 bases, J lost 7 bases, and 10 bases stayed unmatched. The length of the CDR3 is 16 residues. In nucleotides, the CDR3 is TGTGCCAGCAGCTTAGACGGGAGGGTAATGAGCGGGGAGCTGTTTTTT. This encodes CASSLDGRVMSGELFF.

CDR3: CASSLGLAASTDTQYF. The CDR3 coding sequence is TGCGCCAGCAGCTTGGGACTAGCGGCTAGCACAGATACGCAGTATTTT. The J gene is TRBJ2-3, the V gene TRBV5-1, with 9 bases fitting TRBD2. The CDR3 is 16 residues long. Germline lookup yields CDR1 SGHRS and CDR2 YFSETQ. V was clipped by 0 bases and J by 0 bases; unmatched bases: 2.

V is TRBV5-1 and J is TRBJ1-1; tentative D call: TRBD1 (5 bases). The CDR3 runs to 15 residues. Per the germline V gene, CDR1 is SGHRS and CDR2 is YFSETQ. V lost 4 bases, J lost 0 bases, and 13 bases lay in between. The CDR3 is CASSPGTIMNTEAFF. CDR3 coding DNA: TGCGCCAGCAGCCCGGGGACCATCATGAACACTGAAGCTTTCTTT.

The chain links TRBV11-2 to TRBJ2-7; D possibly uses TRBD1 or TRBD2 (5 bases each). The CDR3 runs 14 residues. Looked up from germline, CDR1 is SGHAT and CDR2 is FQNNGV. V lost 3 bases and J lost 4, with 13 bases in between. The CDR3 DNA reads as TGTGCCAGCAGCTTCACCGGGACGGCTTACGAGCAGTACTTC. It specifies CASSFTGTAYEQYF.

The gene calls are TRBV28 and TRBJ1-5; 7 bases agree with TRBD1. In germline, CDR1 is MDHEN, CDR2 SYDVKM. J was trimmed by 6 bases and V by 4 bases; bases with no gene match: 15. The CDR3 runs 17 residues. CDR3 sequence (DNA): TGTGCCAGCAGTTCGTCCTTTAGGGGGCGCAGTGGTCAGCCCCAGCATTTT. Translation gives CASSSSFRGRSGQPQHF.

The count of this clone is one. CDR3: CAWSSQGGGQPQHF. In DNA form, the CDR3 reads TGTGCCTGGAGTTCACAGGGTGGCGGGCAGCCCCAGCATTTT. The V call is TRBV30, the J call TRBJ1-5; TRBD1 is a possible D gene (6 bases). V gave up 2 bases and J gave up 7 bases, with 15 bases separating them. The CDR3 runs 14 residues. Germline CDR1 reads GTSNPN; CDR2 reads SVGIG (reference sequence).

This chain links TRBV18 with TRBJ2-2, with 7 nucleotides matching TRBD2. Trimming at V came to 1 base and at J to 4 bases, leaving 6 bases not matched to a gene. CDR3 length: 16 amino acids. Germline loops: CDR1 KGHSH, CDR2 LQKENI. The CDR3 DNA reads TGTGCCAGCTCACCACTGAGCGGGACGAGCACCGGGGAGCTGTTTTTT. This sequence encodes CASSPLSGTSTGELFF.

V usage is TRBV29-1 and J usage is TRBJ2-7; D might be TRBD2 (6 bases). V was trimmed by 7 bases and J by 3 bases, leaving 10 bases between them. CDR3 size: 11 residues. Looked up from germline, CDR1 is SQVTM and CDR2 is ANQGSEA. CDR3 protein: CSAVRGYEQYF. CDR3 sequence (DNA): TGCAGCGCCGTGCGGGGCTACGAGCAGTACTTC.

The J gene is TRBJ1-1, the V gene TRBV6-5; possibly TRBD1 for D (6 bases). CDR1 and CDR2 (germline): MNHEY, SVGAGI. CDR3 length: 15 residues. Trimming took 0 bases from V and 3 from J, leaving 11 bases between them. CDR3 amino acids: CASSYSGGPYTEAFF. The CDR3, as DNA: TGTGCCAGCAGTTACTCGGGGGGGCCTTACACTGAAGCTTTCTTT.

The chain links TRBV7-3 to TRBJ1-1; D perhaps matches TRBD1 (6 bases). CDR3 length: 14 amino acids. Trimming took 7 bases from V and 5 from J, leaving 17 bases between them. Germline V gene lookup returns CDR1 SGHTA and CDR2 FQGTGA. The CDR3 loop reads CASTLGGRGTEAFF. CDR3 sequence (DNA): TGTGCCAGCACCCTGGGGGGGCGAGGGACTGAAGCTTTCTTT.

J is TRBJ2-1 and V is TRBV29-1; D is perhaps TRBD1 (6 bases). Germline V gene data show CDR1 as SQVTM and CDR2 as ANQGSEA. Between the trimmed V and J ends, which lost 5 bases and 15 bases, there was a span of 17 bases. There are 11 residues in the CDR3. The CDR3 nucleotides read TGCAGCGTTCTACAGGGCAACGGTCCGTTCTTC. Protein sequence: CSVLQGNGPFF.

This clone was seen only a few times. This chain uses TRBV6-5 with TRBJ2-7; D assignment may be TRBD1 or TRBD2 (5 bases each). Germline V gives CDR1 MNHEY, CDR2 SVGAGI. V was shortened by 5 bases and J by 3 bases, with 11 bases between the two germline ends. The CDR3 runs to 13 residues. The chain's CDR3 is CASSLRDGYEQYF. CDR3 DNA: TGTGCCAGCAGTCTCCGGGACGGCTACGAGCAGTACTTC.

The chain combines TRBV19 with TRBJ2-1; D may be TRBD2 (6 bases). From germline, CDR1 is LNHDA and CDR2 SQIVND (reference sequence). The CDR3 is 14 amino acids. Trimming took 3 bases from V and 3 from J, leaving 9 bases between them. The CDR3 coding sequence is TGTGCCAGTAGTATGGGACTGGACTACAATGAGCAGTTCTTC. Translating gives CASSMGLDYNEQFF. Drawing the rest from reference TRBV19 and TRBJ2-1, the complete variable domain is DGGITQSPKYLFRKEGQNVTLSCEQNLNHDAMYWYRQDPGQGLRLIYYSQIVNDFQKGDIAEGYSVSREKKESFPLTVTSAQKNPTAFYLCASSMGLDYNEQFFGPGTRLTVL.

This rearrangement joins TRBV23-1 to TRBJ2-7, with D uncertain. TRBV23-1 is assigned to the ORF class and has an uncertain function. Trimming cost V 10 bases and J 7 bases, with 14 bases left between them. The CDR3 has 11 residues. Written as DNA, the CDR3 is TGCGCCAATAAACTGGTAGAGGAGCAGTACTTC. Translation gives CANKLVEEQYF.